The rows below give T cell receptor beta chains drawn from one sample of a study of control samples from healthy donors and cancer patients. TCRdb's copy holds only in-frame clones and misses some; the assay was immunoSEQ multiplex PCR. The sample consists of 90,000 to 100,000 clones, 90% of them appearing once. Sequencing used blood. The receptors derive from a woman under 30 in good health. CDR3s include the opening cysteine and the closing phenylalanine or tryptophan. A D gene is named only where the DNA matches it firmly. Expanded clones get a size class; other rows say once, few or many, or leave the size out.

J,V,size,D,CDR3,DNA
TRBJ1-4,TRBV5-1,-,-,CASSLDPWGGTNEKLFF,TGCGCCAGCAGCTTGGACCCGTGGGGGGGGACTAATGAAAAACTGTTTTTT
TRBJ1-2,TRBV3-1/TRBV3-2,-,-,CASSHRGQVGYGYTF,TGTGCCAGCAGCCATCGGGGGCAGGTCGGCTATGGCTACACCTTC
TRBJ1-3,TRBV4-1,-,-,CASSFDHFSSGNTIYF,TGCGCCAGCAGCTTTGACCACTTCAGCTCTGGAAACACCATATATTTT
TRBJ1-1,TRBV7-3,-,-,CASSTGRDTEAFF,TGTGCCAGCAGTACGGGCAGGGACACTGAAGCTTTCTTT
TRBJ2-7,TRBV5-4,-,TRBD1,CASSLGDRPYEQYF,TGTGCCAGCAGCTTGGGGGACAGGCCCTACGAGCAGTACTTC
TRBJ1-1,TRBV30,-,TRBD1,CAWGDSMNTEAFF,TGTGCCTGGGGGGACAGCATGAACACTGAAGCTTTCTTT
TRBJ1-1,TRBV29-1,once,-,CSVEGTEAFF,TGCAGCGTTGAAGGCACTGAAGCTTTCTTT
TRBJ1-4,TRBV11-1,-,-,CASSFRGNGEKLFF,TGTGCCAGCAGCTTCCGAGGGAATGGGGAAAAACTGTTTTTT
TRBJ2-4,TRBV3-1/TRBV3-2,-,TRBD2,CASSHLAGGHTSKNIQYF,TGTGCCAGCAGCCATTTAGCGGGGGGCCATACCTCTAAAAACATTCAGTACTTC
TRBJ2-3,TRBV7-9,-,TRBD1,CASSPEPGQGLTDTQYF,TGTGCCAGCAGCCCCGAACCGGGACAGGGATTGACAGATACGCAGTATTTT
TRBJ2-1,TRBV12-3/TRBV12-4,-,-,CASSLDVPREQFF,TGTGCCAGCAGTCTAGACGTGCCGCGTGAGCAGTTCTTC
TRBJ2-1,TRBV5-6,-,-,CASSGTENRREQFF,TGTGCCAGCAGTGGCACTGAAAATCGGCGGGAGCAGTTCTTC
TRBJ1-2,TRBV6-1,-,TRBD1,CASSEVVGTDGYTF,TGTGCCAGCAGTGAAGTGGTAGGGACAGATGGCTACACCTTC
TRBJ1-5,TRBV9,-,TRBD1,CASSLTGDSNQPQHF,TGTGCCAGCAGCTTGACAGGGGATAGCAATCAGCCCCAGCATTTT
TRBJ1-2,TRBV19,-,-,CASSSVSLSHFLDGYTF,TGTGCCAGTAGTAGCGTGTCTCTGTCCCACTTCCTAGATGGCTACACCTTC
TRBJ2-2,TRBV18,-,-,CASSPGTFNTGELFF,TGTGCCAGCTCACCCGGGACATTCAACACCGGGGAGCTGTTTTTT
TRBJ2-1,TRBV6-6,-,-,CASSPTRPGNNEQFF,TGTGCCAGCAGCCCCACCCGACCAGGCAACAATGAGCAGTTCTTC
TRBJ2-2,TRBV11-1,-,TRBD1,CASSLGTGFTGELFF,TGTGCCAGCAGCTTAGGGACAGGTTTTACCGGGGAGCTGTTTTTT
TRBJ1-1,TRBV7-3,-,-,CASSPGGVQKTEAFF,TGTGCCAGCAGCCCAGGCGGGGTTCAGAAAACTGAAGCTTTCTTT
TRBJ2-5,TRBV19,-,TRBD1,CATQEGGGLETQYF,TGTGCCACCCAGGAAGGGGGCGGGTTGGAGACCCAGTACTTC
TRBJ1-2,TRBV2,-,TRBD1,CASRGTGGYDGYTF,TGTGCCAGCAGGGGGACAGGGGGGTATGATGGCTACACCTTC
TRBJ1-4,TRBV6-5,-,-,CASSPRLNEKLFF,TGTGCCAGCAGTCCCAGACTAAATGAAAAACTGTTTTTT
TRBJ2-7,TRBV5-1,-,-,CASSSGGGRGVGEQYF,TGCGCCAGCAGCTCGGGGGGAGGCAGGGGAGTTGGAGAGCAGTACTTC
TRBJ2-3,TRBV19,once,TRBD1,CASSRRDRDTDTQYF,TGTGCCAGTAGTCGCCGGGACAGGGACACAGATACGCAGTATTTT
TRBJ1-2,TRBV6-1,many,-,CASSEGSIDGNYGYTF,TGTGCCAGCAGTGAAGGTTCGATCGACGGGAACTATGGCTACACCTTC
TRBJ1-2,TRBV5-5,-,-,CASTMDRTNYGYTF,TGTGCCAGCACCATGGACCGCACTAACTATGGCTACACCTTC
TRBJ2-7,TRBV6-5,-,-,CASQKSGTNEQYF,TGTGCCAGCCAAAAGTCCGGGACGAACGAGCAGTACTTC
TRBJ1-3,TRBV18,-,TRBD1,CASSQGQQSSGNTIYF,TGTGCCAGCTCACAGGGACAGCAATCTTCTGGAAACACCATATATTTT
TRBJ1-4,TRBV7-9,-,-,CASSSNNRATNEKLFF,TGTGCCAGCAGCTCAAACAACAGGGCAACTAATGAAAAACTGTTTTTT